The entry below gives a single TCR beta chain sequence along with its context. The data stem from a study of control samples from healthy donors and cancer patients. Profiled with immunoSEQ multiplex PCR; TCRdb holds only in-frame clones, not every one. This table holds about 160,000 clones, roughly 90% found once. Germline CDR1 reads MNHNS; CDR2 reads SASEGT. CDR3 length: 12 amino acids. Trimming cost V 0 bases and J 5 bases, with 5 bases left between them. The clonotype comes from a man younger than 45 in good health. The specimen sequenced was blood. The chain is built from TRBV6-1 and TRBJ2-7; D perhaps matches TRBD2 (5 bases). The CDR3 bases are TGTGCCAGCAGTGAAGCCGGGAACGAGCAGTACTTC. Translating it yields CASSEAGNEQYF.